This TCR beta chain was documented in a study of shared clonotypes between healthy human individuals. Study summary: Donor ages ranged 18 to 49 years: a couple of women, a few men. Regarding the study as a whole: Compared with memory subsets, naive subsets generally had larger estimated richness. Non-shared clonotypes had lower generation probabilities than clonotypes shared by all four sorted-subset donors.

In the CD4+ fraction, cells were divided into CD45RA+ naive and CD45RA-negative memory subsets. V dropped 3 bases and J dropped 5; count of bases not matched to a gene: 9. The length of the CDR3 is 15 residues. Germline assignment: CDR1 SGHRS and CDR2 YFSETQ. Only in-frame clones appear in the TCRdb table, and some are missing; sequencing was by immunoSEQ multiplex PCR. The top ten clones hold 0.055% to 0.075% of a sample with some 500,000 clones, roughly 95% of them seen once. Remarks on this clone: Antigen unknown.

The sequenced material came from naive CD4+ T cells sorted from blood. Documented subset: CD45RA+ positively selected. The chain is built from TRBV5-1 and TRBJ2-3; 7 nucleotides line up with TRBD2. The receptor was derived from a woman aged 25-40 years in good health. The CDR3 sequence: CASSWERGPQDTQYF. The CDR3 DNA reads TGCGCCAGCAGCTGGGAGCGGGGACCGCAAGATACGCAGTATTTT.